One sample yielded the 27 T cell receptor beta chains listed below, sequenced in a study of cytomegalovirus exposure and HLA in healthy donors. With 60 Vbeta and 13 Jbeta primers, the PCR was carried out. The assay was immunoSEQ multiplex PCR, and TCRdb's table has in-frame clones only and misses some. The data hold about 94,000 clones, with about four fifths observed a single time. Specimen: PBMCs. The receptors come from a human donor in good health.

There are a few counts of this clone. The CDR3 DNA follows: TGCGCCAGCAGCTTAGAGGAGGGACAGGGAGACACCATATATTTT. Its protein product is CASSLEEGQGDTIYF. The chain carries TRBV5-1 and TRBJ1-3, with 9 bases lining up with TRBD1. The CDR3 has 15 residues. Germline V gene lookup returns CDR1 SGHRS and CDR2 YFSETQ. V shed 2 bases and J 8 bases; nucleotides not matched to a gene: 8.

In DNA, the CDR3 is TGTGCCAGCAGCGCATTAGGGGGGGGAGGGCGGAGGGAGACCCAGTACTTC. This encodes CASSALGGGGRRETQYF. The gene calls are TRBV7-2 and TRBJ2-5; possibly TRBD2 for D (7 bases). Germline V gene lookup returns CDR1 SGHTA and CDR2 FQGNSA. This CDR3 contains 17 residues. Deletions cut 5 bases from V and 5 bases from J, with 24 bases between.

The chain uses TRBV19 and TRBJ2-1; tentative D call: TRBD2 (6 bases). Trimming took 2 bases from V and 5 from J, leaving 16 bases between them. The CDR3 runs 16 residues. CDR1 is LNHDA and CDR2 is SQIVND in the germline V gene (reference sequence). Here the CDR3 reads CASSIRQGGRHNEQFF. The CDR3 DNA follows: TGTGCCAGTAGTATAAGGCAGGGAGGACGACACAATGAGCAGTTCTTC.

The chain couples TRBV2 to TRBJ1-6; 7 bases match TRBD1. The germline V gene has CDR1 SNHLY and CDR2 FYNNEI. The CDR3 extends over 14 amino acids. V was clipped by 4 bases and J by 9 bases; unmatched bases: 6. In DNA, the CDR3 is TGTGCCAGCAGTGGACAGGGTCTGGCTTCACCCCTCCACTTT. Translation: CASSGQGLASPLHF.

The chain uses TRBV6-6 and TRBJ2-7; D may be TRBD1 (7 bases). There are 14 residues in the CDR3. CDR1 and CDR2 (germline): MNHNY, SVGAGI (reference sequence). V lost 2 bases, J lost 5 bases, and 13 bases lay in between. CDR3 loop: CASSYRDREDEQYF. CDR3 DNA sequence: TGTGCCAGCAGTTACCGAGACAGGGAGGACGAGCAGTACTTC.

The V and J genes are TRBV18 and TRBJ1-1, with a possible D match to TRBD1 (6 bases). The CDR3 runs 16 residues. The germline V gene encodes CDR1 KGHSH and CDR2 LQKENI. V was pared by 5 bases and J by 2 bases, with 18 bases between. The CDR3 nucleotides are TGTGCCAGCTCATCCCAGCGGGGGGGGGCAAACACTGAAGCTTTCTTT. Translated: CASSSQRGGANTEAFF.

The chain is built from TRBV5-1 and TRBJ2-5, with D possibly matching TRBD2 (6 bases). V shed 5 bases and J shed 7 bases, with 18 bases lying between them. Germline lookup yields CDR1 SGHRS and CDR2 YFSETQ. The CDR3 totals 14 residues. This CDR3 is CASRRGDGGGTQYF. The DNA of the CDR3 is TGCGCCAGCAGAAGAGGGGACGGGGGAGGGACCCAGTACTTC.

The chain carries TRBV9 and TRBJ2-2; TRBD1 matches 9 bases. The CDR3 length is 15 residues. Germline V CDR1 and CDR2: SGDLS, YYNGEE. Trimming cost V 1 base and J 2 bases; bases outside gene matches: 0. The CDR3 nucleotides read TGTGCCAGCAGCGTAACAGGGGGCAACACCGGGGAGCTGTTTTTT. This codes for CASSVTGGNTGELFF.

This clone was counted once. The rearrangement links TRBV4-1 to TRBJ1-1; D unresolved. CDR1 is MGHRA and CDR2 is YSYEKL in the germline V gene. Trimming pared 4 bases from V and 0 bases from J, leaving 21 bases between. This CDR3 has 18 amino acids. The CDR3: CASSPPPVIDDMNTEAFF. The CDR3 coding sequence is TGCGCCAGCAGCCCTCCCCCGGTAATAGACGACATGAACACTGAAGCTTTCTTT.

The genes are TRBV5-1 and TRBJ2-2; unclear D gene. The V end lost 4 bases, the J end lost 3 bases, and 7 bases lay between the germline ends. Germline V lookup: CDR1 SGHRS, CDR2 YFSETQ. The CDR3 covers 13 residues. The chain's CDR3 is CASSPSYTGELFF. For the CDR3, the DNA is TGCGCCAGCAGCCCTAGTTACACCGGGGAGCTGTTTTTT.

The chain combines TRBV27 with TRBJ2-1; 8 bases match TRBD2. This CDR3 region has 17 residues. After removal of 5 bases from V and 2 bases from J, the junction contained 11 bases not matched to a gene. Germline CDR1 is MNHEY and CDR2 is SMNVEV (reference sequence). The CDR3 spells CASSRWTSSNTYNEQFF. The CDR3 region has the DNA TGTGCCAGCAGTCGATGGACTAGCAGCAACACCTACAATGAGCAGTTCTTC.

This clone was picked up a small number of times. This chain connects TRBV6-1 to TRBJ2-7; TRBD1 is a possible D gene (6 bases). CDR3 length: 14 residues. Looked up from germline, CDR1 is MNHNS and CDR2 is SASEGT. V dropped 7 bases and J dropped 0 bases, with 13 bases sitting between them. Here the CDR3 DNA reads TGTGCCAGCATGCCAGGGGTTTACTCCTACGAGCAGTACTTC. This translates into CASMPGVYSYEQYF.

This chain links TRBV28 with TRBJ1-1; TRBD1 aligns across 8 bases. Germline V lookup: CDR1 MDHEN, CDR2 SYDVKM. V trimming: 4 bases; J trimming: 4 bases; junction bases outside the gene matches: 8. This CDR3 region has 15 residues. The CDR3 coding sequence is TGTGCCAGCAGTTCCCTTTCAGGGGGCATCACTGAAGCTTTCTTT. This sequence encodes CASSSLSGGITEAFF.

The CDR3 spells CASSPDTNYGYTF. CDR3 nucleotides: TGTGCCAGCAGCCCGGACACAAACTATGGCTACACCTTC. The chain is built from TRBV5-5 and TRBJ1-2, with a possible D match to TRBD1 (5 bases). The CDR3 contains 13 residues. V was clipped by 4 bases and J by 2 bases, with 9 bases between them. Germline V lookup: CDR1 SGHKS, CDR2 YYEKEE (reference sequence).

This sequence joins TRBV6-1 and TRBJ2-6; 9 bases map to TRBD2. The CDR3 covers 19 residues. V was clipped by 2 bases and J by 2 bases; unmatched bases: 10. Germline CDR1 is MNHNS and CDR2 is SASEGT. This chain's CDR3 is CASSERGGRGGPGANVLTF. The CDR3, as DNA: TGTGCCAGCAGTGAACGCGGGGGGCGGGGGGGCCCTGGGGCCAACGTCCTGACTTTC.

The gene calls are TRBV2 and TRBJ2-1, with 9 bases that match TRBD2. Trimming removed 0 bases from V and 15 bases from J; junction bases left unmatched: 3. The CDR3 spans 12 residues. CDR1 is SNHLY, CDR2 FYNNEI, per germline. In DNA, the CDR3 is TGTGCCAGCAGTGAAGCGGGGACTAGCCCGTTCTTC. As protein: CASSEAGTSPFF.

The chain couples TRBV30 to TRBJ2-5; 7 nucleotides match TRBD1. CDR1 is GTSNPN, CDR2 SVGIG, per germline (reference sequence). This CDR3 comprises 13 residues. CDR3 region: CAWARGYQETQYF. The CDR3 nucleotides are TGTGCTTGGGCCAGGGGGTACCAAGAGACCCAGTACTTC.

The chain is built from TRBV2 and TRBJ2-1; 11 bases align to TRBD2. The V gene's germline CDR1 is SNHLY and CDR2 FYNNEI. There are 15 residues in the CDR3. Losses at the gene ends were 7 bases for V and 5 bases for J; bases not matched to a gene: 7. The CDR3 here is CASILLTSGNNEQFF. The CDR3 nucleotides read TGTGCCAGCATCCTGCTGACTAGCGGGAACAATGAGCAGTTCTTC.

The CDR3 coding sequence is TGCGCCAGCAGCCAAGGTATCCCCCCCGGGACAAGCTCCTACGAGCAGTACTTC. The encoded protein is CASSQGIPPGTSSYEQYF. This chain connects TRBV4-3 to TRBJ2-7, with D tentatively TRBD1 (6 bases). From germline, CDR1 is LGHNA and CDR2 YSLEER. This CDR3 spans 18 amino acids. Trimming took off 1 base at V and 0 bases at J, with 19 bases between the two ends.

The V call is TRBV15, the J call TRBJ2-1, with TRBD1 matching 7 bases. The CDR3 has 12 amino acids. V was pared by 9 bases and J by 8 bases, with 7 bases of the junction left unmatched. Germline V gene data show CDR1 as LNHNV and CDR2 as YYDKDF (reference sequence). CDR3 DNA sequence: TGTGCCACTGGGACAGTAGCAGATGAGCAGTTCTTC. This translates into CATGTVADEQFF.

The chain employs TRBV14 and TRBJ2-1; 10 positions match TRBD2. The CDR3 is made up of 17 amino acids. Losses at the gene ends were 2 bases for V and 0 bases for J; bases not matched to a gene: 4. Germline V CDR1 and CDR2: SGHDN, FVKESK. Here the CDR3 reads CASSQQRGGSSYNEQFF. The DNA for the CDR3 is TGTGCCAGCAGCCAACAGCGGGGGGGGTCCTCCTACAATGAGCAGTTCTTC.

The chain recombines TRBV19 with TRBJ2-3; the match to TRBD2 covers 12 bases. V was pared by 0 bases and J by 4 bases, with 2 bases of the junction left unmatched. CDR3 length: 16 residues. The V gene's germline CDR1 is LNHDA and CDR2 SQIVND (reference sequence). DNA for the CDR3: TGTGCCAGTAGTATAGACCCTAGCGGGGGGGCAGATACGCAGTATTTT. This translates into CASSIDPSGGADTQYF.

The rearrangement links TRBV7-4 to TRBJ2-7, with D unclear. Germline V lookup: CDR1 SGHVT, CDR2 SQSDAQ. V was trimmed by 1 base and J by 6 bases, leaving 16 bases between them. The CDR3 loop spans 15 amino acids. The chain's CDR3 is CASSLVQHLLPEQYF. The CDR3 coding sequence is TGTGCCAGCAGCTTAGTACAGCACTTATTGCCCGAGCAGTACTTC.

The genes are TRBV6-5 and TRBJ1-1, with D unresolved. CDR3 length equals 13 residues. The germline V and J ends were trimmed by 2 bases and 1 base, with 5 bases remaining between them. Germline assignment: CDR1 MNHEY and CDR2 SVGAGI. The CDR3 DNA is TGTGCCAGCAGTTACGGGCCGAACACTGAAGCTTTCTTT. It specifies CASSYGPNTEAFF.

The rearrangement uses TRBV5-1 and TRBJ1-2, with 7 bases identical to TRBD1. The CDR3 has 15 amino acids. V shed 3 bases, J shed 5 bases, and the junction held 10 bases outside the gene matches. Germline lookup yields CDR1 SGHRS and CDR2 YFSETQ. The CDR3 reads CASSSYASGGYGYTF. CDR3 in DNA: TGCGCCAGCAGCTCATATGCCTCAGGGGGATATGGCTACACCTTC.

This clone came up once. The V call is TRBV18, the J call TRBJ2-3; 15 nucleotides match TRBD2. Germline V gene lookup returns CDR1 KGHSH and CDR2 LQKENI. After removal of 4 bases from V and 3 bases from J, the junction contained 5 bases not matched to a gene. CDR3 length: 17 amino acids. The CDR3 here is CASSRTSGRAATDTQYF. CDR3 nucleotide sequence: TGTGCCAGCTCACGGACTAGCGGGAGGGCCGCGACAGATACGCAGTATTTT.

The gene calls are TRBV7-6 and TRBJ2-3; 9 positions agree with TRBD2. The CDR3 loop spans 15 amino acids. V dropped 4 bases and J dropped 9; count of bases not matched to a gene: 11. Per germline, CDR1 SGHVS and CDR2 FNYEAQ. The CDR3 spells CASSSPATSGWTQYF. CDR3 nucleotides: TGTGCCAGCAGCTCCCCTGCGACTAGCGGATGGACGCAGTATTTT.